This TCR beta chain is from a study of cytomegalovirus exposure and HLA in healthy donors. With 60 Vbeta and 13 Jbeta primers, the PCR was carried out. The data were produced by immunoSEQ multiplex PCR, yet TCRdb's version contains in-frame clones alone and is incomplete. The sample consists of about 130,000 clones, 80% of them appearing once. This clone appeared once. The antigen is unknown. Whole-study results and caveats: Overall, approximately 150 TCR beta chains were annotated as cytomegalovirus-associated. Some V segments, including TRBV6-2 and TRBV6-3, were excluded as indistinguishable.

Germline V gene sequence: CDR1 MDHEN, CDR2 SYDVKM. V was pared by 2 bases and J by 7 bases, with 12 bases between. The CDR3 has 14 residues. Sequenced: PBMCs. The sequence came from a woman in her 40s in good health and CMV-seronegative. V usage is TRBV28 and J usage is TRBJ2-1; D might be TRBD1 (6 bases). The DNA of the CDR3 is TGTGCCAGCAGTTTACAGGGGAGTGGGAATGAGCAGTTCTTC. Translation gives CASSLQGSGNEQFF.